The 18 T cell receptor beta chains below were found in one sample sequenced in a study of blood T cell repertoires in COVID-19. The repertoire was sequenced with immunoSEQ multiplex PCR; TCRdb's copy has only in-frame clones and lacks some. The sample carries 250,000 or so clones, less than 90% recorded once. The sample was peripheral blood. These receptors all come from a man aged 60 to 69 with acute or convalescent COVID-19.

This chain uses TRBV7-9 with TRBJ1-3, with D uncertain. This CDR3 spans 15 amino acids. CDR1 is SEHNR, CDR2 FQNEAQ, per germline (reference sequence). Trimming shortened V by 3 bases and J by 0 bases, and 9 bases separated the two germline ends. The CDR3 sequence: CASSFHGSSGNTIYF. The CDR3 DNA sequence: TGTGCCAGCAGCTTCCACGGGAGCTCTGGAAACACCATATATTTT. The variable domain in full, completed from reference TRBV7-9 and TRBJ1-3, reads DTGVSQNPRHKITKRGQNVTFRCDPISEHNRLYWYRQTLGQGPEFLTYFQNEAQLEKSRLLSDRFSAERPKGSFSTLEIQRTEQGDSAMYLCASSFHGSSGNTIYFGEGSWLTVV.

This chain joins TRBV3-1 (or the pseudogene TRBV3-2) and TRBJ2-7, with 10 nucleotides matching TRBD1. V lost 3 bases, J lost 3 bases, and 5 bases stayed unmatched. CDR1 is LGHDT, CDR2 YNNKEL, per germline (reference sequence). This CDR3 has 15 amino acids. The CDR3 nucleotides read TGTGCCAGCAGCCAGGGGACAGGGGTGGGCTACGAGCAGTACTTC. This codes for CASSQGTGVGYEQYF.

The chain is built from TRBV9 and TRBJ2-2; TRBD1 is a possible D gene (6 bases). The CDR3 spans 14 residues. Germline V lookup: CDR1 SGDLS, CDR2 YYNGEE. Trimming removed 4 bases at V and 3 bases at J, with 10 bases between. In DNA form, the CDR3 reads TGTGCCAGCAGCCCGCGACAGGACACCGGGGAGCTGTTTTTT. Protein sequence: CASSPRQDTGELFF.

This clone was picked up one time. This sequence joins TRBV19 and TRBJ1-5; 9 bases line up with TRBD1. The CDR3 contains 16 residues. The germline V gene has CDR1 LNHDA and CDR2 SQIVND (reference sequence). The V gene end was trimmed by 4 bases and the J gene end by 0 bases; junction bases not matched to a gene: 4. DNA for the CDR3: TGTGCCAGTAGTAGGGGGACAGGGAATAGCAATCAGCCCCAGCATTTT. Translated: CASSRGTGNSNQPQHF.

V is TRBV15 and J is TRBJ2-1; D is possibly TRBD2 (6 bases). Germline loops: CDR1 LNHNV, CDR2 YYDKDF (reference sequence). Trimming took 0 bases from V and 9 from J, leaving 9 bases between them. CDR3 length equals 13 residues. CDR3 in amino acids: CATSRERGSEQFF. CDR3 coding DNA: TGTGCCACCAGCAGAGAACGGGGGAGTGAGCAGTTCTTC.

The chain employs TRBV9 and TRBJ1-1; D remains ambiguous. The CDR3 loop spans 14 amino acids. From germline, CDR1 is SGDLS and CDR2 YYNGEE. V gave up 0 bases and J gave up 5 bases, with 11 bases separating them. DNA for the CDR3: TGTGCCAGCAGCGTAGACGTGGGAGGGACTGAAGCTTTCTTT. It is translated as CASSVDVGGTEAFF.

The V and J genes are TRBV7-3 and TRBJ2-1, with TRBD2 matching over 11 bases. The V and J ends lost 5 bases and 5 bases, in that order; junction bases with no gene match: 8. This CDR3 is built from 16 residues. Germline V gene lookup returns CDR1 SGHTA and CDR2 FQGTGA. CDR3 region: CASSRAGTSGNNEQFF. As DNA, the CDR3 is TGTGCCAGCAGCCGAGCCGGGACTAGCGGTAACAATGAGCAGTTCTTC.

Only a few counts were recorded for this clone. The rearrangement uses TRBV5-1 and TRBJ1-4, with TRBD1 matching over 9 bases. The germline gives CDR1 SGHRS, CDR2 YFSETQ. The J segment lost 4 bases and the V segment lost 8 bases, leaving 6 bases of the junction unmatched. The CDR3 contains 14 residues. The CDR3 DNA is TGCGCCAGTTCGACAGGGGGGTTTAATGAAAAACTGTTTTTT. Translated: CASSTGGFNEKLFF.

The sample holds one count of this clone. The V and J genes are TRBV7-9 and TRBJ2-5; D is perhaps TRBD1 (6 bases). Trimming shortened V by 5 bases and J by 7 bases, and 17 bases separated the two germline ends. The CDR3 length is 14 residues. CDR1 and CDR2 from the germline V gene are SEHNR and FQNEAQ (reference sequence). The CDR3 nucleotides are TGTGCCAGCAGCCCCCGGGACACCTCGGGGACCCAGTACTTC. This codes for CASSPRDTSGTQYF.

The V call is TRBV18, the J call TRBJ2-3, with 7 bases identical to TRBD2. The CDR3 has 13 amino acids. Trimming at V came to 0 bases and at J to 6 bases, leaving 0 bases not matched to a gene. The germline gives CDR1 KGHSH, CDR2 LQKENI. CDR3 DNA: TGTGCCAGCTCACCACCCGGGGGGGATACGCAGTATTTT. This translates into CASSPPGGDTQYF.

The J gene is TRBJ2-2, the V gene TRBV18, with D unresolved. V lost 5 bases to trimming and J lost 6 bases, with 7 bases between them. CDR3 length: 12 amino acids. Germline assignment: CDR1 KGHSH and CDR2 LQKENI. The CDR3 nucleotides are TGTGCCAGCTCAGTTCGGGCCGGGGAGCTGTTTTTT. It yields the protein CASSVRAGELFF.

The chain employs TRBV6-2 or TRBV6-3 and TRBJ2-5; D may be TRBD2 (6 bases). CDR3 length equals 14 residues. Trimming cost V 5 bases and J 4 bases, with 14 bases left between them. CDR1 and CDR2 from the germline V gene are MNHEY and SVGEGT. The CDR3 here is CASSNRDLAETQYF. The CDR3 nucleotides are TGTGCCAGCAGTAACCGGGACTTGGCAGAGACCCAGTACTTC.

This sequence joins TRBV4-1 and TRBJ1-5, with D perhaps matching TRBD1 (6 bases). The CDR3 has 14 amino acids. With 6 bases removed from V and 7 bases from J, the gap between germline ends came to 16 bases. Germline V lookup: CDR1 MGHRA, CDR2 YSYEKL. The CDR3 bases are TGCGCCAGCAGGTCAGCAGGGGCTGGACAGCCCCAGCATTTT. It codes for CASRSAGAGQPQHF.

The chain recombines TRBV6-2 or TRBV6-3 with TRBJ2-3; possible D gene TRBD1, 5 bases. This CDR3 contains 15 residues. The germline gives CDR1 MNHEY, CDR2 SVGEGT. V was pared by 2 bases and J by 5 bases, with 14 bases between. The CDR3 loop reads CASSYPGRLEDTQYF. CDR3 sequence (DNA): TGTGCCAGCAGTTACCCAGGGCGCCTTGAAGATACGCAGTATTTT.

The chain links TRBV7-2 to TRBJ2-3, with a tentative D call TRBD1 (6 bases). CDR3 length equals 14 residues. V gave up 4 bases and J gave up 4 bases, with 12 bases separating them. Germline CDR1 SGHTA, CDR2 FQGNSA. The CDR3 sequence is CASSSGVGADTQYF. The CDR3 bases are TGTGCCAGCAGCTCAGGGGTTGGAGCAGATACGCAGTATTTT.

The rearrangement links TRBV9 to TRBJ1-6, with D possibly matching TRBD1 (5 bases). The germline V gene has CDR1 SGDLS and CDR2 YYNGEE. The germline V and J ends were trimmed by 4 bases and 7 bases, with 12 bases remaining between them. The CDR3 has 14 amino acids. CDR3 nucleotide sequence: TGTGCCAGCAGCTTGGGACTGGGAAATTCACCCCTCCACTTT. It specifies CASSLGLGNSPLHF.

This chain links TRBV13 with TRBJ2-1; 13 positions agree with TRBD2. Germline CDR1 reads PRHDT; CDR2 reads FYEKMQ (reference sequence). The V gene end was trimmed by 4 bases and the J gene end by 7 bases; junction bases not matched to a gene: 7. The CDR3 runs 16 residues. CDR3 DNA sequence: TGTGCCAGCAGCTCCCGGACTAGCGGGAGTTATAATGAGCAGTTCTTC. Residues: CASSSRTSGSYNEQFF.

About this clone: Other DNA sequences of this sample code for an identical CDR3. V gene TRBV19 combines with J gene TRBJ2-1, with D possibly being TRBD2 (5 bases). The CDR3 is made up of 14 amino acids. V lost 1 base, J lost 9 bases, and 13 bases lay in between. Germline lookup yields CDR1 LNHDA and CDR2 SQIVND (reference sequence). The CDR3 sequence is CASSIGGSRGEQFF. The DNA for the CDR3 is TGTGCCAGTAGTATAGGTGGGAGCAGAGGTGAGCAGTTCTTC.